This TCR beta chain was captured by sequencing in a study of early stage breast cancer tumors (dated by TCRdb to 2016 to 2017). A note on the overall study: Of the roughly 16 invasive breast tumors, eleven to twelve were found to be estrogen receptor-positive, progesterone receptor-positive and HER2-negative. On average, each sample had roughly 10-fold read coverage. Of the roughly 12 ER+/PR+/HER2- tumors, eight were classified as invasive ductal carcinomas and four as invasive lobular carcinomas. A total of 2 million to 3 million templates, representing almost 1,100,000 unique clonotypes, were detected across all samples. The study at large found these results: Bulk genomic DNA sequencing of unsorted cells missed chain pairing and functional markers such as CD4, CD8 and FOXP3. Repertoires from blood resembled normal breast more closely than tumor, and using blood as a reference for each tissue separated tumor from normal in about 85% of the 16 patients. The small cohort size prevented analysis by tumor subtype. Tumors showed approximately 2.5-fold higher T cell density and higher clonality than adjacent normal breast tissue. Enriched TCRB sequences shared across patients were found to be mostly commonly generated sequences that were unlikely to play an important role in the tumor microenvironment.

The germline V and J ends show losses of 3 bases and 3 bases respectively, and no gene match explains 6 bases of the junction. In the germline V gene, CDR1 corresponds to SQVTM and CDR2 to ANQGSEA. Including cysteine and phenylalanine, the CDR3 has 14 amino acids. Only the CDR3 part of the read is kept: 42 bases, read in frame from the first base. Every sample was amplified as two independent genomic DNA replicates, using approximately 550 ng for blood and roughly 1.4 ug for tumor or normal breast. Following the manufacturer's instructions, the ImmunoSeq Intro kit was used to carry out TCRB sequencing on genomic DNA. Multiplex PCR was run for 30 to 40 cycles using proprietary primers and spike-in control sequences for absolute quantification. Single-end 150-bp reads were used to sequence an 87-bp fragment spanning the CDR3 and the flanking V and J genes. Seven samples, each with two replicates, were multiplexed per lane of an Illumina MiSeq using version 3.0 chemistry. The paper's processing steps were these. Raw data were processed by the vendor's proprietary pipeline, with both replicates merged into one result per sample. A clonotype was defined as productive rearrangements that share the same V-gene family, CDR3 amino acid sequence and J-gene segment. To compute clonality, the normalized Shannon entropy (Pielou evenness) of TCRB abundances was subtracted from 1. T cell density was estimated as total templates divided by the number of input cells, with the number of input cells inferred from the DNA input amount. Recon with default parameters was used to estimate total repertoire diversity and clonality. Tumor-enriched clonotypes were defined as having over 0.1% abundance in tumor and at least 32-fold higher abundance than in normal breast. The table was pulled from immuneACCESS by TCRdb, which kept in-frame rearrangements only. Such tables lose some clones; where checked, under half of the loss comes from unresolved V genes, and the rest has no known cause. The D gene and trimming were derived from the DNA, and the V and J assignments and clone size from that table. This sample comprises roughly 5,000 clones, about 70% of them detected only once. Approximately 14% of the sample is held by the ten biggest clonotypes.

About 17-50 mg of tumor tissue was diced, and more than 3 ug of DNA was typically obtained. The study profiled bulk TCR beta-chain repertoires in matched peripheral blood, tumor and adjacent normal breast tissue taken from fewer than 20 patients with early-stage breast cancer. After resection, tumor tissue identified by eye was cut out and put into prechilled RNAlater. A TissueLyser II was used to homogenize diced tumor tissue (about 20-55 mg) in RLTplus buffer containing beta-mercaptoethanol and antifoaming agent. The Qiagen AllPrep DNA/RNA Mini kit was used to extract genomic DNA. With regard to this clone: Its specific antigen is unknown. No much larger clonotype is one base removed from it; base qualities were not supplied.

The source is a person between 55 and 69 years old with breast cancer. The chain was built from TRBV29-1 and TRBJ2-3; the junction holds 7 bases that match TRBD1. The sample was breast tumor tissue. The DNA sequence follows: TGCAGCGTTGAGAGACAGGGCGGGACAGATACGCAGTATTTT. Translated, this is CSVERQGGTDTQYF.